This T cell receptor (beta chain) comes out of a study of technical replicates of blood from a handful of donors. Germline V gene data show CDR1 as MGHDK and CDR2 as SYGVNS. The ends lost 4 bases at V and 4 bases at J; junction bases unmatched: 4. This CDR3 has 13 residues. Assay used: immunoSEQ multiplex PCR; TCRdb lists only in-frame clones, some missing. Among under 80,000 clones listed, 80% to 95% were seen once. The chain combines TRBV25-1 with TRBJ2-7; TRBD1 matches at 7 bases. Sequencing used T cells isolated from PBMCs. The receptor comes from a human donor in good health. Some clones in this sample may be carry-over from other donors' samples. The CDR3 is CASSAGQRYEQYF. In DNA form, the CDR3 reads TGTGCCAGCAGTGCGGGACAGAGGTACGAGCAGTACTTC.